This record covers a single T cell receptor beta chain. It has no known antigen specificity. It has no much larger one-base neighbor in the sample; base qualities were not kept. From its cysteine to its phenylalanine, the CDR3 spans 15 amino acids. Here the CDR3 DNA is all that survives: 45 bases in frame from base 1. The germline V gene sets CDR1 to SQVTM and CDR2 to ANQGSEA. Compared with germline, V lacks 1 base and J lacks 2 bases; bases without a gene match: 4. The cohort comprised fewer than 700 healthy bone marrow donors. At the time of sampling, all cohort members were nominally healthy, though unrecorded immune exposures were likely present. The donor tested CMV seronegative and was one of the 352 seronegative cohort members. A peripheral blood sample was collected from each donor, and TCR beta sequencing was performed on peripheral blood mononuclear cells. Genomic DNA extraction from the blood cell samples was performed with the Qiagen DNeasy Blood Extraction Kit.

To prepare the library, the immunoSEQ multiplex PCR assay was applied. The multiplex PCR relied on a mix of 60 forward primers for TCR Vbeta segments and 13 reverse primers for TCR Jbeta segments. Amplification of the CDR3 region of rearranged TCR beta genes was performed with a multiplex PCR assay on genomic DNA. On the Illumina HiSeq System, the amplified TCR beta libraries were sequenced as 87-base-pair reads. From the authors' description of their analysis: In a later analysis, some 80 million unique TCR beta chains were counted across the 650 to 750 repertoires, and roughly 11 million of these chains were shared by at least two donors. To remove PCR and sequencing errors, raw reads were error-corrected and collapsed into unique sequences using a nearest-neighbor algorithm that merged closely related sequences. V, D and J gene segments were assigned by aligning CDR3 sequences to IMGT reference sequences. Each retained sequence needed at least a six-nucleotide match to both a V gene segment and a J gene segment. A rearrangement was called productive if the CDR3 had no stop codons and remained in frame with V and J, and every other rearrangement was called non-productive. Following IMGT convention, CDR3 was defined as the stretch from the second conserved V-encoded cysteine up to the conserved J-encoded phenylalanine. The earlier analysis of around 640 of the donors excluded sequences that lacked an unambiguous match to a single V gene segment. In an earlier analysis of roughly 600 of the donors, a V segment was called functional when productive rearrangements were above 56.7%, and segregating when the standard deviation between donors exceeded 5%. To diagnose cytomegalovirus status from the catalog of TCR beta chain sequences, a statistical classification framework was built. V and J gene assignment, in a later analysis, came from comparing TCR nucleotide sequences with IMGT/GENE-DB human TR gene sequences. The TCRdist pipeline was used in a later analysis to assign CDR3 sequences and most-parsimonious VDJ recombination scenarios. A later analysis defined each TCR beta chain by its CDR3 amino acid sequence plus V-gene family, and excluded reads lacking a unique V-gene family. To address suspected cross-contamination and a sequencing artifact, a later analysis removed 450 to 700 highly shared, low-generation-probability nucleotide sequences. For each public chain, a later analysis derived a clonal expansion index from normalized ranks of inferred template counts within each repertoire. A later analysis computed generation probabilities with a VDJ recombination model fitted to out-of-frame rearrangements, and checked the results against IGoR. A later analysis scored TCR-TCR, TCR-HLA and TCR-CMV co-occurrence with hypergeometric tests, applying a repertoire-size bias correction to TCR pairs. In a later analysis, false discovery rates were estimated by permuting HLA or CMV assignments 20 times. In a later analysis, co-occurring TCRs were grouped using DBSCAN, and TCRdist sequence similarity was added for clustering within HLA-allele-positive subsets. Co-occurrence clustering excluded repertoires with fewer than 30,000 or more than 120,000 public chains, plus five with anomalous nucleotide sharing. Held by TCRdb, this immuneACCESS table contains in-frame sequences only and omits some clones. Under half of the omission traces to an unresolved V gene where checked; the cause of the rest is unknown. Clone size and the V and J calls come from that table; the DNA yielded D and trimming. The sample table contains approximately 200,000 clones; only one count was recorded for 85% of them. Less than 2.5% of the sample goes to the ten largest clones.

The data originate from a study of cytomegalovirus exposure and HLA in healthy donors (dated by TCRdb to the late 2010s). In terms of the full investigation: In an earlier analysis of 587 of the donors, 250 to 300 Gb of sequence data and approximately 120 million unique TCR beta sequences from about 180 million T cells were reported. An early release covering just under 650 HLA-typed donors comprised about 290 gigabases of sequencing data and some 79 million unique TCR sequences. Among the approximately 400 genotyped donors, 81% belonged to the genetic ancestry cluster associated with self-reported Caucasian donors. The aim of the study was to test whether cataloging public T cell receptors could identify signatures of past pathogen exposure. The T cell repertoires of 700 or so subjects were profiled by immunosequencing and related to cytomegalovirus serostatus. Along with the approximately 650-subject first cohort, a separate validation cohort of 120 different subjects was used. The study combined high-throughput TCR immunosequencing, statistical association of individual TCRs with disease status, and machine learning to predict cytomegalovirus infection status. To study patterns of TCR occurrence, a later analysis re-analyzed previously published TCR beta repertoires from several hundred donors and added high-resolution HLA genotyping. Rather than drawing on any new phenotypic data, the later analysis identified candidate immune exposures from TCR beta sequences and the way those sequences occurred across donors. To decide whether each TCR beta V gene segment behaved as functional or pseudogenic, an earlier analysis of several hundred of the donors relied on high-throughput TCR beta sequencing. Donor age, sex, ethnicity and CMV serostatus were compiled alongside the repertoire data. A later genetic analysis took genome-wide SNP genotypes for about 55% of the roughly 670 donors and used that subset as a discovery cohort. Every repertoire in the discovery cohort had been generated on one and the same sequencing platform. HLA typing covered class I and class II loci at four-digit resolution. The number of donors typed differed by locus, with roughly 620-630 for A, B, C, DRB1 and DQB1, around 520 for DQA1, 600 to 610 for DPA1, and some 470 for DPB1. A handful of DR-DQ haplotypes were handled as single units for association and clustering because linkage in the cohort was strong. Across under 500 genotyped donors of the cohort, an average of roughly 250,000 unique TCR beta nucleotide sequences per donor were sequenced, and roughly a sixth of those sequences were non-productive. The research as a whole found: In a later analysis, several top co-occurrence clusters were reported to appear linked to parvovirus B19, influenza, CMV and Epstein-Barr virus. A cluster of highly shared sequence variants was judged likely to represent a technical artifact of the sequencing pipeline. This cohort had only TCR beta chains sequenced, and the lack of alpha or paired-chain data limited which features could be detected. In a later analysis, HLA-associated TCR beta chains showed more clonal expansion and lower generation probabilities than non-associated chains that were equally common. Some IMGT-functional V segments, including TRBV6-2 and TRBV6-3, could not be distinguished by the 87-base-pair reads and were therefore excluded. A further reported finding was that TCR beta sequences accurately predicted the HLA-A and HLA-B alleles for most subjects in the first cohort. Specific HLA alleles were associated with roughly 17,000 TCR beta sequences at a false discovery rate of 0.05 in a later analysis. A few of the identified cytomegalovirus-associated TCR beta chains were confirmed in vitro to be specific for cytomegalovirus antigens. The authors suggested that the approach could potentially be extended to other disease states and immunological phenotypes. Strong co-occurrence of HLA alleles, especially DR and DQ, made assigning TCR associations to individual alleles difficult. Compared with the roughly 710-donor mean, donors in an Asian-associated ancestry cluster had fewer N-insertions in productive TCRs, according to a later genetic analysis. The presence/absence analyses assumed that sequencing depth was roughly uniform across donors, and that assumption may not be true. In a later analysis, the rate of TCR association differed among HLA loci, with DRB1 alleles having the most associated TCRs and HLA-C alleles having the fewest. Correlated functional status among segregating V segments might reflect linkage disequilibrium, but an unknown experimental factor could not be ruled out. Broadly in line with IMGT annotations, most TCR beta V segments showed up in productive rearrangements about 87% or about 30% of the time in an earlier analysis of 450 to 600 of the donors. Because HLA typing was missing for some donors at each locus, association tests included only the typed subset. Most CMV-associated TCR beta chains appeared to be HLA-restricted in a later analysis, and the HLA associations seemed to be driven largely by CMV exposure. Because counts were too low, about 18 rarely observed V segments, including chromosome 9 orphons, were left out of the earlier analysis of 587 of the donors. In both the original and validation cohorts, the classifier was reported to diagnose cytomegalovirus status with high specificity and sensitivity. The study gave a list of about 150 TCR beta chains associated with cytomegalovirus. A later genetic analysis associated a missense DCLRE1C variant with V-gene and J-gene trimming of TCR beta chains, and an independent cohort replicated the association. Immune exposure information for the cohort was limited to CMV serostatus. Most TCR sequences were seen in very few donors, while some public TCRs were found in many individuals.

This receptor was obtained from a woman aged 45-59 years in good health and CMV-seronegative. The chain is assembled from TRBV29-1 and TRBJ2-5, with 10 junctional bases fitting TRBD1. The specimen was PBMCs. At the DNA level, the sequence is TGCAGCGTTGAAGGGGGGACAGGGGTGCAAGAGACCCAGTACTTC. Its protein product is CSVEGGTGVQETQYF.